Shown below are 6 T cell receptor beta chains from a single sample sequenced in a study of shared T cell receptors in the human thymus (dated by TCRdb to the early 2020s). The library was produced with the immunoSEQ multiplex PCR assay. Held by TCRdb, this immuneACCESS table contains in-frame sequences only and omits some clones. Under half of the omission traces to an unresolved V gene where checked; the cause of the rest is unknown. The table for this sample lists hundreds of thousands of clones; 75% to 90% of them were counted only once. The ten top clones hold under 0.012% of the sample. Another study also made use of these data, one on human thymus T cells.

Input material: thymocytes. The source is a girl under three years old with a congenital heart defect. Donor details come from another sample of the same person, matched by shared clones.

CDR3 sequence (DNA): TGTGCCAGCAGCCCTGGGGACAGAAACGAGCAGTACTTC. This translates into CASSPGDRNEQYF. The V call is TRBV5-6, the J call TRBJ2-7; 7 nucleotides agree with TRBD1. The CDR3 extends over 13 amino acids. The V gene's germline CDR1 is SGHDT and CDR2 YYEEEE. V was pared by 4 bases and J by 5 bases, with 6 bases of the junction left unmatched.

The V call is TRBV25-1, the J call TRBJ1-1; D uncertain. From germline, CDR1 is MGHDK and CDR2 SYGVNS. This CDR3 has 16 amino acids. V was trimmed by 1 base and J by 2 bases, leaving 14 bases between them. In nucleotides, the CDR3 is TGTGCCAGCAGTGAATCGCGGGAGCGTCCCAACACTGAAGCTTTCTTT. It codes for CASSESRERPNTEAFF.

CDR3 in amino acids: CATSRGVRGTGHGYTF. CDR3 bases: TGTGCCACCAGCAGAGGAGTTAGAGGGACAGGGCATGGCTACACCTTC. V and J are TRBV15 and TRBJ1-2; TRBD1 matches 9 bases. Germline V gene data show CDR1 as LNHNV and CDR2 as YYDKDF (reference sequence). Trimming took 1 base from V and 6 from J; bases not matched to a gene: 9. CDR3 length: 16 amino acids.

CDR3 bases: TGTGCCATCTGTGAGGAGGGGGGGCCTAGGGATACGCAGTATTTT. It yields the protein CAICEEGGPRDTQYF. V and J are TRBV28 and TRBJ2-3, with D tentatively TRBD2 (7 bases). Trimming took off 10 bases at V and 6 bases at J, with 23 bases between the two ends. CDR1 is MDHEN and CDR2 is SYDVKM in the germline V gene. The CDR3 totals 15 residues.

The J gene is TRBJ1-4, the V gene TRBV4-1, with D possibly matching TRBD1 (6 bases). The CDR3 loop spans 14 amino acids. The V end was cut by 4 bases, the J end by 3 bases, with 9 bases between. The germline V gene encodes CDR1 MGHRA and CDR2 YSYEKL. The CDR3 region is CASSPRQANEKLFF. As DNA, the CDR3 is TGCGCCAGCAGCCCTCGACAGGCTAATGAAAAACTGTTTTTT.

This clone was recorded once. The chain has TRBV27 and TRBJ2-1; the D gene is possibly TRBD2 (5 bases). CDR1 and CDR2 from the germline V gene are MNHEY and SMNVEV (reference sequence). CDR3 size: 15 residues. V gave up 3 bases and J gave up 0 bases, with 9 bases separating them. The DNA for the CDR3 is TGTGCCAGCAGTTTGGAACGGGGCTCCTACAATGAGCAGTTCTTC. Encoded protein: CASSLERGSYNEQFF.